These 23 T cell receptor beta chains were all obtained from the same sample, sequenced in a study of blood T cell repertoires in COVID-19. TCRdb keeps only in-frame clones here, not all; method: immunoSEQ multiplex PCR. Of approximately 80,000 clones in the sample, about 88% were seen once. What was sequenced was peripheral blood. The receptors were gathered from a human donor in a cohort sampled during active COVID-19.

The CDR3 reads CASSLIVPAPIIPYNEQFF. The CDR3 DNA sequence: TGTGCCAGCAGCTTAATCGTTCCAGCGCCGATAATTCCCTACAATGAGCAGTTCTTC. The V gene is TRBV11-2, the J gene TRBJ2-1; no definite D call. Germline CDR1 SGHAT, CDR2 FQNNGV. Trimming shortened V by 2 bases and J by 2 bases, and 22 bases separated the two germline ends. The CDR3 totals 19 residues.

J is TRBJ2-1 and V is TRBV5-1; D gene ambiguous. V lost 0 bases and J lost 0, with 4 bases in between. Germline CDR1 SGHRS, CDR2 YFSETQ. This CDR3 comprises 14 residues. In nucleotides, the CDR3 is TGCGCCAGCAGCTTGGTTAGCTCCTACAATGAGCAGTTCTTC. Protein sequence: CASSLVSSYNEQFF.

V gene TRBV29-1 combines with J gene TRBJ1-1, with D possibly being TRBD1 (5 bases). Trimming left V 4 bases short and J 4 bases short, with 7 bases between. The CDR3 extends over 11 amino acids. Germline CDR1 is SQVTM and CDR2 is ANQGSEA. The CDR3 nucleotides read TGCAGCGTTGGCGGGGGCACTGAAGCTTTCTTT. The encoded protein is CSVGGGTEAFF.

The chain has TRBV19 and TRBJ2-6, with a weak D call TRBD1 (5 bases). Trimming cost V 8 bases and J 4 bases, with 21 bases left between them. The CDR3 length is 17 residues. Germline V gene lookup returns CDR1 LNHDA and CDR2 SQIVND (reference sequence). Written as DNA, the CDR3 is TGTGCCAGTCTTGCGACAGCTCATCGGACCGGGGCCAACGTCCTGACTTTC. Residues: CASLATAHRTGANVLTF.

V gene TRBV19 combines with J gene TRBJ1-1, with D perhaps matching TRBD1 (5 bases). The CDR3 has 14 amino acids. Trimming removed 1 base at V and 6 bases at J, with 12 bases between. Germline V gene sequence: CDR1 LNHDA, CDR2 SQIVND (reference sequence). The CDR3 nucleotides are TGTGCCAGTAGTATAGGACAGAGCATCCCTGAAGCTTTCTTT. This codes for CASSIGQSIPEAFF.

The rearrangement joins TRBV29-1 to TRBJ1-2; D gene uncertain. The CDR3 is 12 residues long. V dropped 4 bases and J dropped 7 bases, with 13 bases sitting between them. Germline V CDR1 and CDR2: SQVTM, ANQGSEA. The chain's CDR3 is CSVGEGSFGYTF. CDR3 DNA: TGCAGCGTTGGGGAGGGAAGTTTTGGCTACACCTTC.

This clone was counted between two and nine times. The chain carries TRBV5-4 and TRBJ2-7; possibly TRBD2 for D (6 bases). The length of the CDR3 is 13 residues. Per germline, CDR1 SGHNT and CDR2 YYREEE (reference sequence). Between the trimmed V and J ends, which lost 6 bases and 4 bases, there was a span of 14 bases. Here the CDR3 DNA reads TGTGCCAGCACAGCAGGGACTCAATACGAGCAGTACTTC. Its translation: CASTAGTQYEQYF. Supplemented by reference TRBV5-4 and TRBJ2-7, the full variable domain reads ETGVTQSPTHLIKTRGQQVTLRCSSQSGHNTVSWYQQALGQGPQFIFQYYREEENGRGNFPPRFSGLQFPNYSSELNVNALELDDSALYLCASTAGTQYEQYFGPGTRLTVT.

This clone occurred a few times. This chain links TRBV4-2 with TRBJ2-7; TRBD2 agrees at 10 bases. V dropped 0 bases and J dropped 0; count of bases not matched to a gene: 2. Germline loops: CDR1 LGHNA, CDR2 YNFKEQ. The CDR3 has 16 residues. The CDR3 coding sequence is TGTGCCAGCAGCCAAGATGCTAGCGGGAGCTCCTACGAGCAGTACTTC. Its translation: CASSQDASGSSYEQYF.

The chain joins TRBV3-1 (or the pseudogene TRBV3-2) to TRBJ2-3, with 9 positions matching TRBD2. The CDR3 length is 15 residues. Germline CDR1 is LGHDT and CDR2 is YNNKEL (reference sequence). Trimming at V came to 5 bases and at J to 3 bases, leaving 6 bases not matched to a gene. The CDR3: CASSSSGGKTDTQYF. The CDR3, as DNA: TGTGCCAGCAGCAGTAGCGGGGGCAAGACAGATACGCAGTATTTT.

In this sample, this clone turned up once. The rearrangement uses TRBV2 and TRBJ2-1; 10 bases agree with TRBD1. This CDR3 comprises 15 residues. Germline V gene sequence: CDR1 SNHLY, CDR2 FYNNEI. The V and J ends lost 3 bases and 3 bases, in that order; junction bases with no gene match: 2. The CDR3 is CASSEDRGYYNEQFF. In DNA, the CDR3 is TGTGCCAGCAGTGAGGACAGGGGGTACTACAATGAGCAGTTCTTC.

The chain employs TRBV5-1 and TRBJ1-2; 8 nucleotides line up with TRBD1. The CDR3 is made up of 13 amino acids. The ends lost 4 bases at V and 4 bases at J; junction bases unmatched: 3. The germline V gene encodes CDR1 SGHRS and CDR2 YFSETQ. This CDR3 is CASSTGGPYGYTF. The CDR3 DNA sequence: TGCGCCAGCAGCACAGGGGGGCCCTATGGCTACACCTTC. Full variable domain (remainder filled in from reference TRBV5-1 and TRBJ1-2): KAGVTQTPRYLIKTRGQQVTLSCSPISGHRSVSWYQQTPGQGLQFLFEYFSETQRNKGNFPGRFSGRQFSNSRSEMNVSTLELGDSALYLCASSTGGPYGYTFGSGTRLTVV.

This clone was recorded only once. The rearrangement joins TRBV10-2 to TRBJ1-3, with D perhaps matching TRBD1 (5 bases). Germline CDR1 WSHSY, CDR2 SAAADI. The CDR3 runs to 14 residues. The V end was cut by 1 base, the J end by 6 bases, with 10 bases between. As DNA, the CDR3 is TGCGCCAGCAGTGAGTACAGGACCGAAAACACCATATATTTT. It codes for CASSEYRTENTIYF.

The chain carries TRBV11-1 and TRBJ2-3, with TRBD2 matching over 13 bases. Germline loops: CDR1 SGHAT, CDR2 FQDESV (reference sequence). V lost 10 bases to trimming and J lost 5 bases; unmatched junction nucleotides: 9. This CDR3 contains 15 residues. The CDR3 reads CATEHRTSGGDTQYF. CDR3 nucleotide sequence: TGTGCCACCGAACATAGGACTAGCGGGGGAGATACGCAGTATTTT.

The gene calls are TRBV11-3 and TRBJ2-2; 8 bases align to TRBD2. Germline V gene lookup returns CDR1 SGHNT and CDR2 YENEEA. This CDR3 region has 16 residues. V gave up 5 bases and J gave up 4 bases; unmatched junction bases: 9. This CDR3 reads CASSGAAGGSTGELFF. CDR3 sequence (DNA): TGTGCCAGCAGCGGAGCGGCGGGAGGTTCCACCGGGGAGCTGTTTTTT. The full variable domain, completed using reference TRBV11-3 and TRBJ2-2, is EAGVVQSPRYKIIEKKQPVAFWCNPISGHNTLYWYLQNLGQGPELLIRYENEEAVDDSQLPKDRFSAERLKGVDSTLKIQPAELGDSAVYLCASSGAAGGSTGELFFGEGSRLTVL.

The chain uses TRBV5-1 and TRBJ2-7; TRBD2 agrees at 13 bases. The V gene's germline CDR1 is SGHRS and CDR2 YFSETQ. V gave up 5 bases and J gave up 5 bases; unmatched junction bases: 13. The CDR3 contains 17 residues. The chain's CDR3 is CASSRTSGRAVSHEQYF. Here the CDR3 DNA reads TGCGCCAGCAGTCGAACTAGCGGGAGGGCCGTTTCCCACGAGCAGTACTTC.

The V call is TRBV28, the J call TRBJ1-1; 8 bases fit TRBD1. The V gene end was trimmed by 5 bases and the J gene end by 10 bases; junction bases not matched to a gene: 12. The CDR3 has 14 residues. Looked up from germline, CDR1 is MDHEN and CDR2 is SYDVKM. CDR3 in DNA: TGTGCCAGCAGTCAGGACAGGGATCTTAAGCGAGCTTTCTTT. It translates to CASSQDRDLKRAFF.

V is TRBV2 and J is TRBJ2-7, with D possibly matching TRBD1 (6 bases). Trimming took off 5 bases at V and 2 bases at J, with 10 bases between the two ends. Germline assignment: CDR1 SNHLY and CDR2 FYNNEI. The length of the CDR3 is 13 residues. The CDR3 is CASSFDRTYEQYF. DNA for the CDR3: TGTGCCAGCAGTTTCGACAGGACCTACGAGCAGTACTTC.

This clone was seen just once. The V gene is TRBV19, the J gene TRBJ1-1; the D gene is possibly TRBD1 (5 bases). V lost 4 bases to trimming and J lost 6 bases, with 18 bases between them. Germline-derived CDR1 and CDR2 are LNHDA and SQIVND (reference sequence). The length of the CDR3 is 15 residues. CDR3 sequence reads: CASSNPLGGGPEAFF. DNA for the CDR3: TGTGCCAGTAGTAACCCCCTTGGGGGAGGCCCTGAAGCTTTCTTT.

The chain couples TRBV21-1 to TRBJ2-7; the DNA was not used to check the table's D call, TRBD2. TRBV21-1 is deemed a pseudogene. CDR3 length equals 16 residues. CDR3 nucleotides: TGTGCCAGCAGCATCCCGGGACTAGCGGGCCCCTACGAGCAGTACTTC. This gives the protein CASSIPGLAGPYEQYF.

The rearrangement joins TRBV15 to TRBJ2-1; tentatively, D is TRBD2 (6 bases). V lost 8 bases to trimming and J lost 4 bases, with 21 bases between them. There are 16 residues in the CDR3. In germline, CDR1 is LNHNV, CDR2 YYDKDF (reference sequence). CDR3 in DNA: TGTGCCACCTGCCCTTCTTTCGGGAGCCTTTACAATGAGCAGTTCTTC. Amino acid sequence: CATCPSFGSLYNEQFF. The variable domain in full, completed from reference TRBV15 and TRBJ2-1, reads DAMVIQNPRYQVTQFGKPVTLSCSQTLNHNVMYWYQQKSSQAPKLLFHYYDKDFNNEADTPDNFQSRRPNTSFCFLDIRSPGLGDTAMYLCATCPSFGSLYNEQFFGPGTRLTVL.

The chain carries TRBV5-5 and TRBJ2-2; TRBD2 might be the D (6 bases). The germline CDR1 and CDR2 sequences are SGHKS and YYEKEE (reference sequence). There are 14 residues in the CDR3. Trimming took 2 bases from V and 2 from J, leaving 7 bases between them. DNA for the CDR3: TGTGCCAGCAGCTTTAGCGGCAACACCGGGGAGCTGTTTTTT. Its protein product is CASSFSGNTGELFF.

CDR3 region: CASSPRTGLTQETQYF. The CDR3 DNA is TGTGCCAGCAGCCCCCGGACAGGGCTCACCCAAGAGACCCAGTACTTC. The chain couples TRBV11-2 to TRBJ2-5; 8 nucleotides agree with TRBD1. This CDR3 contains 16 residues. Germline CDR1 and CDR2: SGHAT and FQNNGV. V was pared by 5 bases and J by 1 base, with 9 bases of the junction left unmatched.

This chain connects TRBV7-2 to TRBJ2-5, with D unclear. The CDR3 covers 14 residues. The germline V gene has CDR1 SGHTA and CDR2 FQGNSA. With 4 bases removed from V and 7 bases from J, the gap between germline ends came to 16 bases. For the CDR3, the DNA is TGTGCCAGCAGCTACCGGAGAGACGTGGGGACCCAGTACTTC. It is translated as CASSYRRDVGTQYF.